This TCR beta chain was documented in a study of T cell changes during pregnancy in multiple sclerosis. Data came from immunoSEQ multiplex PCR; TCRdb stores just in-frame clones and leaves some out. The sample lists about 34,000 clones, 85% to 90% seen once, with around 4.1% in the top ten. The ends were cut back, 5 bases at V and 5 bases at J, with 19 bases in the middle. The CDR3 runs 16 residues. Germline-derived CDR1 and CDR2 are SGHTA and FQGNSA. Sequenced material: CD8+ T cells from peripheral blood mononuclear cells, taken after pregnancy. The sequence derives from a female donor with multiple sclerosis, enrolled in a pregnancy study. The chain employs TRBV7-2 and TRBJ1-5; D gene unclear. CDR3 nucleotides: TGTGCCAGCAGCCCCCTAGAGGGCTGGGTTGATCAGCCCCAGCATTTT. It codes for CASSPLEGWVDQPQHF.